One TCR beta chain is described in this entry. This specimen belongs to a study of blood T cell repertoires in COVID-19. Overall study context: The United States, Italy and Spain were the sources of the acute and convalescent COVID-19 samples. T cells, B-cell-depleted T cells, or PBMCs supplied cDNA or gDNA.

The germline gives CDR1 SNHLY, CDR2 FYNNEI. The ends were cut back, 0 bases at V and 5 bases at J, with 19 bases in the middle. The CDR3 is 17 residues long. Repertoires were generated with immunoSEQ multiplex PCR, while TCRdb's copy carries only in-frame clones and drops some. The sample carries roughly 300,000 clones, approximately 88% recorded once. The receptor was isolated from a man aged 18 to 29 who had recovered from COVID-19. The gene calls are TRBV2 and TRBJ1-1; D call uncertain. What was sequenced was peripheral blood. The CDR3 bases are TGTGCCAGCAGTGAAGCTCCTGGGCGGGCTCCCCAGACTGAAGCTTTCTTT. It specifies CASSEAPGRAPQTEAFF.